Each of the 2 T cell receptor beta chains below was sequenced from the same sample in a study of memory CD4+ T cells and cytomegalovirus serostatus. Assay: immunoSEQ multiplex PCR; the TCRdb copy retains only in-frame clones and omits some. Among some 39,000 clones listed, roughly 80% were seen once. The sort gate was single viable CD3+CD4+CD8-CD45RO+ cells for memory CD4+ T cells. Source material: memory CD4+ T cells from blood. Every receptor here comes from an adult in good health and CMV-seronegative.

The CDR3 loop is CASSPQSQIAEYF. CDR3 DNA sequence: TGTGCCAGCAGTCCACAATCCCAAATTGCGGAGTACTTC. The chain uses TRBV25-1 and TRBJ2-7; D ambiguous. The CDR3 runs to 13 residues. V lost 5 bases and J lost 11, with 19 bases in between. The germline V gene encodes CDR1 MGHDK and CDR2 SYGVNS.

The gene calls are TRBV10-3 and TRBJ1-5, with unresolved D. The CDR3 runs 12 residues. The germline gives CDR1 ENHRY, CDR2 SYGVKD. V dropped 0 bases and J dropped 7 bases, with 4 bases sitting between them. As DNA, the CDR3 is TGTGCCATCAGTGAGTCGTACCAGCCCCAGCATTTT. This translates into CAISESYQPQHF.